The text below deals with one T cell receptor beta chain. Sequenced by immunoSEQ multiplex PCR; TCRdb stores in-frame clones only, minus some. The sample has 68,000 or so clones, approximately 91% seen once. Looked up from germline, CDR1 is MNHEY and CDR2 is SVGAGI. The V gene end was trimmed by 5 bases and the J gene end by 8 bases; junction bases not matched to a gene: 11. The CDR3 contains 14 residues. These data originate in a study of stem cell transplantation in POMP-related autoinflammatory disease. The material sequenced was CD4+ T cells from PBMCs, taken after stem cell transplantation. This TCR derives from a human patient with POMP-related autoinflammation and immune dysregulation (PRAID). The graft donor may be the source of some T cells. V gene TRBV6-5 combines with J gene TRBJ1-1; 7 bases match TRBD1. The CDR3 is CASSPLRTGPEAFF. In DNA form, the CDR3 reads TGTGCCAGCAGTCCCCTCCGGACAGGACCCGAAGCTTTCTTT.